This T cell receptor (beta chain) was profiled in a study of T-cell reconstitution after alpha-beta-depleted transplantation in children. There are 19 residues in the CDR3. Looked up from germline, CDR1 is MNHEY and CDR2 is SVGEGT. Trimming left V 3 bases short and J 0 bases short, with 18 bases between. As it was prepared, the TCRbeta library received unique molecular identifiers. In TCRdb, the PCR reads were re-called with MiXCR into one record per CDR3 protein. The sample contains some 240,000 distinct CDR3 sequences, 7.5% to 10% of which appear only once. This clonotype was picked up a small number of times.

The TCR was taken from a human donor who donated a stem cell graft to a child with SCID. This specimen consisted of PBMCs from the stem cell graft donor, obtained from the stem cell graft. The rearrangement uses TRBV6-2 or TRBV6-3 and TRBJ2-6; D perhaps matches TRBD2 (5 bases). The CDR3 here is CASSYFRRRLNSGANVLTF. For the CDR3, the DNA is TGTGCCAGCAGTTATTTTCGACGGAGGCTAAACTCTGGGGCCAACGTCCTGACTTTC.